This entry lists 13 T cell receptor beta chains sequenced from one sample in a study of TIL therapy for anti-PD-1-resistant metastatic lung cancer. The libraries were made with immunoSEQ v3. Clones were sequenced by immunoSEQ multiplex PCR, and TCRdb holds only the in-frame ones, with some missing. The sample lists about 50,000 clones; 60% to 85% were seen once. The time point here: pre-treatment sample, taken before nivolumab and TIL therapy. Most excised metastases sampled were pleural nodules or supraclavicular lymph nodes. The input for sequencing was tumor tissue, taken at baseline. The receptors were gathered from a person between 25 and 80 years old with non-small cell lung cancer.

The gene calls are TRBV7-2 and TRBJ2-3; 15 nucleotides line up with TRBD2. The CDR3 spans 17 residues. With 4 bases clipped from V and 1 base from J, the junction kept 3 bases outside the gene matches. Germline V gene sequence: CDR1 SGHTA, CDR2 FQGNSA. For the CDR3, the DNA is TGTGCCAGCAGCTATAGGACTAGCGGGAGGGGCACAGATACGCAGTATTTT. It translates to CASSYRTSGRGTDTQYF.

This clone was seen only a few times. The V call is TRBV7-2, the J call TRBJ1-5; 10 bases agree with TRBD1. Trimming removed 7 bases from V and 3 bases from J; junction bases left unmatched: 3. From germline, CDR1 is SGHTA and CDR2 FQGNSA. CDR3 length: 14 amino acids. The CDR3 DNA reads as TGTGCCAGCACGGGACAGGGGAACAATCAGCCCCAGCATTTT. Residues: CASTGQGNNQPQHF.

The rearrangement uses TRBV5-4 and TRBJ2-7; TRBD1 matches at 8 bases. Germline assignment: CDR1 SGHNT and CDR2 YYREEE (reference sequence). V dropped 1 base and J dropped 4; count of bases not matched to a gene: 4. The CDR3 is 14 residues long. CDR3 protein: CASSLIGQGYEQYF. DNA for the CDR3: TGTGCCAGCAGCTTGATAGGACAGGGTTACGAGCAGTACTTC.

This chain links TRBV6-4 with TRBJ1-1; D not resolved. The V end was cut by 4 bases, the J end by 0 bases, with 12 bases between. This CDR3 is 15 amino acids long. The germline V gene encodes CDR1 MRHNA and CDR2 SNTAGT. Written as DNA, the CDR3 is TGTGCCAGCAGTGGTTCGAATCGGATGAACACTGAAGCTTTCTTT. It translates to CASSGSNRMNTEAFF.

V usage is TRBV10-2 and J usage is TRBJ2-7; perhaps TRBD1 as D (6 bases). CDR3 length equals 14 residues. Germline CDR1 reads WSHSY; CDR2 reads SAAADI. Trimming took 5 bases from V and 4 from J, leaving 15 bases between them. CDR3 sequence (DNA): TGCGCCAGCAGTAAGGAGACCCAGGGGTACGAGCAGTACTTC. This gives the protein CASSKETQGYEQYF.

The chain has TRBV9 and TRBJ1-5, with 8 nucleotides matching TRBD1. The CDR3 runs 15 residues. The ends lost 0 bases at V and 6 bases at J; junction bases unmatched: 5. Germline CDR1 and CDR2: SGDLS and YYNGEE. The CDR3 sequence is CASSVGTGNSQPQHF. CDR3 DNA sequence: TGTGCCAGCAGCGTAGGGACAGGGAATAGTCAGCCCCAGCATTTT.

This clone was seen more than once but under ten times. J is TRBJ1-2 and V is TRBV30, with TRBD1 identical over 8 bases. The CDR3 contains 13 residues. Germline assignment: CDR1 GTSNPN and CDR2 SVGIG (reference sequence). Losses at the gene ends were 5 bases for V and 5 bases for J; bases not matched to a gene: 7. The CDR3 nucleotides read TGTGCCTGGGCCACCGGGACAGGATATGGCTACACCTTC. Translating gives CAWATGTGYGYTF.

This sequence joins TRBV6-5 and TRBJ1-2; D call uncertain. Between the trimmed V and J ends, which lost 8 bases and 7 bases, there was a span of 20 bases. The CDR3 contains 14 residues. Germline-derived CDR1 and CDR2 are MNHEY and SVGAGI. The DNA for the CDR3 is TGTGCCAGCCTCGCCGTAAGGAACTCGGGTGGCTACACCTTC. This codes for CASLAVRNSGGYTF.

The chain's CDR3 is CASRSGPQETQYF. The CDR3 nucleotides are TGCGCCAGCAGAAGCGGGCCTCAAGAGACCCAGTACTTC. The rearrangement links TRBV10-1 to TRBJ2-5; possibly TRBD2 for D (6 bases). Trimming shortened V by 6 bases and J by 2 bases, and 10 bases separated the two germline ends. CDR3 length: 13 residues. CDR1 and CDR2 (germline): WNHNN, SYGVQD (reference sequence).

This clone has a handful of counts. The chain carries TRBV23-1 and TRBJ2-7; D possibly corresponds to TRBD2 (6 bases). Being an ORF, TRBV23-1 has a function that is uncertain. V was clipped by 7 bases and J by 0 bases, with 25 bases between them. This CDR3 is 18 amino acids long. The DNA of the CDR3 is TGCGCCAGCACTAAATGGATCCCCTCGCGGGGAAGCTCCTACGAGCAGTACTTC. This encodes CASTKWIPSRGSSYEQYF.

This clone was counted only a few times. V usage is TRBV6-1 and J usage is TRBJ1-1; the D is unclear. V lost 5 bases and J 0 bases, leaving 7 bases between the germline ends. CDR3 length equals 13 residues. Germline CDR1 is MNHNS and CDR2 is SASEGT. In nucleotides, the CDR3 is TGTGCCAGCAGTACACGGTTGAACACTGAAGCTTTCTTT. This encodes CASSTRLNTEAFF.

The chain employs TRBV7-9 and TRBJ1-3; 7 positions agree with TRBD1. The trim removed 1 base at V and 6 bases at J, leaving 3 bases unmatched. Germline CDR1 reads SEHNR; CDR2 reads FQNEAQ (reference sequence). The CDR3 consists of 14 residues. This CDR3 reads CASSLVQGKNTIYF. DNA of the CDR3: TGTGCCAGCAGCTTAGTACAGGGGAAAAACACCATATATTTT.

The chain uses TRBV10-3 and TRBJ1-3, with TRBD1 as a possible D gene (5 bases). The CDR3 runs 16 residues. V was pared by 11 bases and J by 3 bases, with 23 bases between. Germline assignment: CDR1 ENHRY and CDR2 SYGVKD. The CDR3 bases are TGTGCCTCGAAAGGAGCGGCAGGGATAAATGGAAACACCATATATTTT. It specifies CASKGAAGINGNTIYF.